Listed here is a single TCR beta chain. What it recognizes is unknown. Unstimulated Tregs (CD4+CD25+CD127-) and CD4+CD25- non-Tregs were sorted from PBMCs. Regulatory T cells were sorted from thawed PBMCs rested overnight at 37°C with approximately 210 IU/ml IL-2. The data are from a study of Tregs in tolerant kidney transplant recipients. Overall study results and limits: The most relevant donor-specific Treg TCRbeta repertoire apparently came from expansion with activated donor B cells.

The CDR3 covers 14 residues. The V end was cut by 3 bases, the J end by 0 bases, with 8 bases between. Per the germline V gene, CDR1 is SGHRS and CDR2 is YFSETQ. TCRdb's table, derived via immunoSEQ multiplex PCR, lists solely in-frame clones and lacks some. The top ten clones hold about 0.74% of a sample with around 43,000 clones, about 89% of them seen once. The chain has TRBV5-1 and TRBJ2-3; unclear D gene. The material sequenced was Tregs from blood. The TCR originated in a human donor in good health. The CDR3 nucleotides read TGCGCCAGCAGCTCTCTTGCTAGCACAGATACGCAGTATTTT. Its translation is CASSSLASTDTQYF.